This TCR beta chain comes out of a study of Ad26.COV2.S vaccination and SARS-CoV-2 variants. Profiled with immunoSEQ multiplex PCR; TCRdb holds only in-frame clones, not every one. The table includes about 420,000 clones, 88% detected once. Described treatment: about 20 received Ad26.COV2.S at low or high dose, single or two shots; 5 received placebo; per-sample allocation not given. Samples came from day 63 after the first vaccine or placebo injection. Wuhan-strain SARS-CoV-2 spike was expressed by the Ad26 vector that made up the vaccine. Whole-study results and caveats: Ad26.COV2.S recipients had broader spike-specific TCRs (P = 0.0014). The TCR-based breadth and depth measures might underestimate overall T cell responses.

Remarks on this clone: Antigen: not known.

The receptor was isolated from a person between 18 and 65 years old who received the Ad26.COV2.S COVID-19 vaccine or a placebo. Sequenced material: peripheral blood, taken in a trial of Ad26.COV2.S vaccine versus placebo.

CDR3 protein: CASSHTWAGALYGYTF. CDR3 nucleotide sequence: TGTGCCAGTAGCCATACGTGGGCAGGGGCCCTTTATGGCTACACCTTC. The chain uses TRBV19 and TRBJ1-2; D is possibly TRBD1 (6 bases). The CDR3 contains 16 residues. Trimming took 6 bases from V and 5 from J, leaving 22 bases between them. Germline V lookup: CDR1 LNHDA, CDR2 SQIVND (reference sequence).